The sequence of this T cell receptor beta chain was determined in a study of cytomegalovirus exposure and HLA in healthy donors. The PCR ran on 60 Vbeta and 13 Jbeta primers. TCRdb's copy holds only in-frame clones and misses some; the assay was immunoSEQ multiplex PCR. The sample holds tens of thousands of clones, about two thirds seen once. Samples came from healthy bone marrow donors. This TCR derives from a woman in her 40s in good health and CMV-seropositive. Sequences were obtained from PBMCs.

CDR3 DNA sequence: TGTGCCAGCAGTGAGCGAGCGGGGGTCCCGCAGTATTTT. This translates into CASSERAGVPQYF. J is TRBJ2-3 and V is TRBV25-1, with TRBD2 identical over 8 bases. This CDR3 region has 13 residues. Losses at the gene ends were 3 bases for V and 10 bases for J; bases not matched to a gene: 6. Germline CDR1 and CDR2: MGHDK and SYGVNS. Full variable domain (rest looked up from reference TRBV25-1 and TRBJ2-3): EADIYQTPRYLVIGTGKKITLECSQTMGHDKMYWYQQDPGMELHLIHYSYGVNSTEKGDLSSESTVSRIRTEHFPLTLESARPSHTSQYLCASSERAGVPQYFGPGTRLTVL.